These 17 T cell receptor beta chains originate from one sample sequenced in a study of long-term antiretroviral therapy in people with HIV. They ran version v3.0 of the immunoSEQ assay at survey level. Data came from immunoSEQ multiplex PCR; TCRdb stores just in-frame clones and leaves some out. The profile shows more than 15,000 clones, 78% of them singletons. Material: unsorted PBMCs, obtained at the start of antiretroviral therapy, before treatment. The receptors stem from a woman between 40 and 50 years old with HIV.

This clone has just a few counts. The genes are TRBV6-6 and TRBJ2-7, with TRBD1 matching 8 bases. The V and J ends lost 5 bases and 9 bases, in that order; junction bases with no gene match: 9. Germline values: CDR1 MNHNY, CDR2 SVGAGI (reference sequence). CDR3 length: 13 amino acids. The CDR3 loop is CASSRSGQEGQYF. The CDR3 coding sequence is TGTGCCAGCAGTCGCTCGGGACAGGAGGGGCAGTACTTC.

This rearrangement joins TRBV13 to TRBJ2-3; 8 positions match TRBD2. The CDR3 has 15 residues. The V gene end was trimmed by 5 bases and the J gene end by 0 bases; junction bases not matched to a gene: 4. The germline CDR1 and CDR2 sequences are PRHDT and FYEKMQ (reference sequence). The CDR3: CASSPRGDSTDTQYF. CDR3 DNA: TGTGCCAGCAGCCCGCGGGGGGATAGCACAGATACGCAGTATTTT. The complete variable domain, with remaining parts taken from reference TRBV13 and TRBJ2-3, reads AAGVIQSPRHLIKEKRETATLKCYPIPRHDTVYWYQQGPGQDPQFLISFYEKMQSDKGSIPDRFSAQQFSDYHSELNMSSLELGDSALYFCASSPRGDSTDTQYFGPGTRLTVL.

This clone was counted a single time. The rearrangement links TRBV28 to TRBJ2-7; D might be TRBD2 (5 bases). The CDR3 is 14 amino acids. Trimming removed 5 bases at V and 5 bases at J, with 16 bases between. Germline CDR1 is MDHEN and CDR2 is SYDVKM. This CDR3 reads CASSTRRGRNEQYF. The CDR3 region has the DNA TGTGCCAGCAGTACCCGACGGGGTAGAAACGAGCAGTACTTC.

This rearrangement joins TRBV23-1 to TRBJ2-5; D is unresolved. TRBV23-1 is placed among ORFs of uncertain function. The CDR3 consists of 13 residues. V dropped 1 base and J dropped 5 bases, with 8 bases sitting between them. The CDR3 coding sequence is TGCGCCAGCAGTCAATTCCGGATGGAGACCCAGTACTTC. Its translation: CASSQFRMETQYF.

The V gene is TRBV9, the J gene TRBJ2-2; perhaps TRBD2 as D (6 bases). CDR3 length equals 14 residues. The V end was cut by 0 bases, the J end by 6 bases, with 9 bases between. CDR1 is SGDLS, CDR2 YYNGEE, per germline. Here the CDR3 reads CASSVGWEAGELFF. The CDR3 DNA follows: TGTGCCAGCAGCGTAGGGTGGGAGGCCGGGGAGCTGTTTTTT.

CDR3 DNA: TGTGCCATCTCTCCGGGGAACTATGGCTACACCTTC. This translates into CAISPGNYGYTF. The chain employs TRBV10-3 and TRBJ1-2; no clear D gene. The CDR3 totals 12 residues. Trimming removed 8 bases from V and 2 bases from J, with 9 bases in between. The germline V gene has CDR1 ENHRY and CDR2 SYGVKD.

This chain links TRBV2 with TRBJ1-1, with D perhaps matching TRBD1 (6 bases). CDR3 length: 14 residues. Germline-derived CDR1 and CDR2 are SNHLY and FYNNEI. The V and J ends lost 6 bases and 2 bases respectively, with 13 bases between them. CDR3 residues: CASSGRGGNTEAFF. The CDR3 coding sequence is TGTGCCAGCAGCGGAAGAGGGGGAAACACTGAAGCTTTCTTT.

This rearrangement joins TRBV19 to TRBJ1-5; perhaps TRBD1 as D (6 bases). Deletions cut 4 bases from V and 0 bases from J, with 22 bases between. The CDR3 sequence is 19 residues long. Germline V gene sequence: CDR1 LNHDA, CDR2 SQIVND (reference sequence). This chain's CDR3 is CASSRGRQAFTYSNQPQHF. CDR3 in DNA: TGTGCCAGTAGTAGGGGAAGACAGGCTTTCACCTATAGCAATCAGCCCCAGCATTTT. Based on the CDR3 plus reference TRBV19 and TRBJ1-5, the full variable domain is DGGITQSPKYLFRKEGQNVTLSCEQNLNHDAMYWYRQDPGQGLRLIYYSQIVNDFQKGDIAEGYSVSREKKESFPLTVTSAQKNPTAFYLCASSRGRQAFTYSNQPQHFGDGTRLSIL.

The V gene is TRBV7-6, the J gene TRBJ1-2, with TRBD1 matching over 9 bases. Germline V gene data show CDR1 as SGHVS and CDR2 as FNYEAQ. The CDR3 has 16 amino acids. After removal of 4 bases from V and 1 base from J, the junction contained 7 bases not matched to a gene. Here the CDR3 DNA reads TGTGCCAGCAGCTACCCTGGGGGACAGGGTAACTATGGCTACACCTTC. The encoded protein is CASSYPGGQGNYGYTF.

The chain uses TRBV9 and TRBJ2-3; a weak D match, TRBD2 (7 bases). The CDR3 totals 14 residues. Trimming took 9 bases from V and 5 from J, leaving 19 bases between them. Per the germline V gene, CDR1 is SGDLS and CDR2 is YYNGEE. The CDR3 DNA is TGTGCCACCTCCGGTCGGGGGGCCAAAGATACGCAGTATTTT. Amino acid sequence: CATSGRGAKDTQYF.

The chain links TRBV6-1 to TRBJ2-7, with 7 bases that match TRBD1. Germline CDR1 and CDR2: MNHNS and SASEGT. The trim removed 11 bases at V and 4 bases at J, leaving 11 bases unmatched. The CDR3 has 13 residues. The CDR3 DNA sequence: TGTGCCTCCGCCCCCCGACAGGGATACGAGCAGTACTTC. Protein product: CASAPRQGYEQYF.

The V call is TRBV9, the J call TRBJ2-1; D might be TRBD2 (5 bases). Germline-derived CDR1 and CDR2 are SGDLS and YYNGEE. There are 14 residues in the CDR3. The V and J ends lost 2 bases and 7 bases respectively, with 13 bases between them. The chain's CDR3 is CASSVEVAANEQFF. For the CDR3, the DNA is TGTGCCAGCAGCGTGGAGGTAGCCGCAAATGAGCAGTTCTTC.

The sample holds one count of this clone. The chain has TRBV29-1 and TRBJ2-5, with 9 bases fitting TRBD2. The CDR3 extends over 16 amino acids. V lost 7 bases, J lost 1 base, and 13 bases stayed unmatched. Germline V gene sequence: CDR1 SQVTM, CDR2 ANQGSEA. This CDR3 is CSASRGVAGVQETQYF. CDR3 DNA sequence: TGCAGCGCCTCCCGGGGGGTAGCGGGGGTCCAAGAGACCCAGTACTTC.

This clone showed up just a few times. V is TRBV7-9 and J is TRBJ2-2; 8 positions match TRBD1. The CDR3 consists of 15 residues. Germline CDR1 SEHNR, CDR2 FQNEAQ (reference sequence). Germline trimming cut 6 bases from V and 6 bases from J; bases unmatched to any gene: 9. CDR3 bases: TGTGCCAGCAGTAGACAGGGGCGAGGGGCCGGGGAGCTGTTTTTT. Amino acids: CASSRQGRGAGELFF. Using reference TRBV7-9 and TRBJ2-2 for the parts outside the CDR3, the full variable domain is DTGVSQNPRHKITKRGQNVTFRCDPISEHNRLYWYRQTLGQGPEFLTYFQNEAQLEKSRLLSDRFSAERPKGSFSTLEIQRTEQGDSAMYLCASSRQGRGAGELFFGEGSRLTVL.

This clone was counted only a few times. The V call is TRBV2, the J call TRBJ2-7; the D is unclear. With 10 bases removed from V and 10 bases from J, the gap between germline ends came to 20 bases. Germline V gives CDR1 SNHLY, CDR2 FYNNEI. The CDR3 is 12 residues long. As DNA, the CDR3 is TGTGCCACCCAACACGGGCTCTACGGACAGTACTTC. Protein sequence: CATQHGLYGQYF.

This clone is a singleton in its sample. This chain links TRBV29-1 with TRBJ1-6, with a tentative D call TRBD1 (6 bases). V lost 8 bases and J 3 bases, leaving 26 bases between the germline ends. Germline loops: CDR1 SQVTM, CDR2 ANQGSEA. The CDR3 is made up of 18 amino acids. The CDR3 DNA sequence: TGCAGCATCGGAGTGGGGCCTACAGGGTCCAACTATAATTCACCCCTCCACTTT. Encoded protein: CSIGVGPTGSNYNSPLHF.

In this sample, this clone is medium-sized (0.01 to 0.1%). V and J are TRBV5-4 and TRBJ2-2; D uncertain. The CDR3 consists of 14 residues. The V gene lost 0 bases and the J gene lost 2 bases, with 5 bases spanning the gap. Germline V CDR1 and CDR2: SGHNT, YYREEE (reference sequence). The CDR3 region is CASSLDGNTGELFF. The CDR3 DNA reads TGTGCCAGCAGCTTGGACGGCAACACCGGGGAGCTGTTTTTT. Combining the CDR3 with reference TRBV5-4 and TRBJ2-2 gives the whole variable domain ETGVTQSPTHLIKTRGQQVTLRCSSQSGHNTVSWYQQALGQGPQFIFQYYREEENGRGNFPPRFSGLQFPNYSSELNVNALELDDSALYLCASSLDGNTGELFFGEGSRLTVL.